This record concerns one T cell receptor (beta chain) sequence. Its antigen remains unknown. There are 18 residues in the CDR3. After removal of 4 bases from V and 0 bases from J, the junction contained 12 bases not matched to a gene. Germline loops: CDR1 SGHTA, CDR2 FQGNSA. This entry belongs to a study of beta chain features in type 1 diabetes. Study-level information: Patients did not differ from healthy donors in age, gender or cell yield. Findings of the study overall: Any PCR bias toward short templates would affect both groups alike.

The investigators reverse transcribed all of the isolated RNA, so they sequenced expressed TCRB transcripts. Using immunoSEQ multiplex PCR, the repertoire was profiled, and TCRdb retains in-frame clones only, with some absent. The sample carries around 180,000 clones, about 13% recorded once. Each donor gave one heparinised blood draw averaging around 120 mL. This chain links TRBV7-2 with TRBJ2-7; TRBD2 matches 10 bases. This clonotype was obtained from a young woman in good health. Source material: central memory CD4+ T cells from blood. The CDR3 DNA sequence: TGTGCCAGCAGCTGGAGGGGTCTAGCGGGAGTACTCTCCTACGAGCAGTACTTC. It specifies CASSWRGLAGVLSYEQYF. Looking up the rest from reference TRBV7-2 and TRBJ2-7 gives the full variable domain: GAGVSQSPSNKVTEKGKDVELRCDPISGHTALYWYRQSLGQGLEFLIYFQGNSAPDKSGLPSDRFSAERTGGSVSTLTIQRTQQEDSAVYLCASSWRGLAGVLSYEQYFGPGTRLTVT.